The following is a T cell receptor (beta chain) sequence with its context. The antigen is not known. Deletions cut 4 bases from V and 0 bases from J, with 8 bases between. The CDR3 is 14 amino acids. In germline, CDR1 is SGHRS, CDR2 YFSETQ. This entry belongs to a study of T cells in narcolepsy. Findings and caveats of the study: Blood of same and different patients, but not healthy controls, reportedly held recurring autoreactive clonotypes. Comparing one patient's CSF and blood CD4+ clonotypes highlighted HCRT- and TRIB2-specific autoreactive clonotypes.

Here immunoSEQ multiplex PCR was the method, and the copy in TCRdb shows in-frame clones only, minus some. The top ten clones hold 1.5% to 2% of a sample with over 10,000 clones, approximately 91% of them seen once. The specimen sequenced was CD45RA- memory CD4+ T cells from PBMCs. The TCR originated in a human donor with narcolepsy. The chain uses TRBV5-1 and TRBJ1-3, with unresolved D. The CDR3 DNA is TGCGCCAGCAGCCCCGGGTCCTCTGGAAACACCATATATTTT. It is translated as CASSPGSSGNTIYF.